One sample yielded the 15 T cell receptor beta chains listed below, sequenced in a study of T cell changes during pregnancy in multiple sclerosis (dated by TCRdb to between 2018 and 2021). To prepare the library, the immunoSEQ multiplex PCR assay was applied. This is the immuneACCESS table as TCRdb keeps it, with only in-frame sequences that have V and J called. A part of the clones is gone; compared with another copy, unresolved V genes explain less than half, and the rest is unexplained. This sample has over 55,000 clones in its table, and roughly 93% of those were observed once. Under 2% of the sample comes from the top ten. The sequencing used peripheral blood, collected after pregnancy. The source is a female donor with multiple sclerosis, enrolled in a pregnancy study.

The CDR3 is CASSIRSGTGHQPQHF. Here the CDR3 DNA reads TGTGCCAGCTCCATTAGGTCCGGGACAGGCCATCAGCCCCAGCATTTT. The chain uses TRBV28 and TRBJ1-5, with TRBD1 matching over 8 bases. The J segment lost 5 bases and the V segment lost 8 bases, leaving 14 bases of the junction unmatched. Germline assignment: CDR1 MDHEN and CDR2 SYDVKM. The CDR3 sequence is 16 residues long.

Written as DNA, the CDR3 is TGTGCCAGCAGCGTAGGACTAGCGGGACTTACCTCCTACAATGAGCAGTTCTTC. Amino acid sequence: CASSVGLAGLTSYNEQFF. This chain joins TRBV9 and TRBJ2-1; TRBD2 matches at 11 bases. The germline V gene has CDR1 SGDLS and CDR2 YYNGEE. The CDR3 contains 18 residues. The trim removed 0 bases at V and 0 bases at J, leaving 5 bases unmatched.

CDR3 residues: CASSRWQGDEQYF. The CDR3 DNA is TGTGCCAGTAGTAGATGGCAGGGCGACGAGCAGTACTTC. The chain uses TRBV19 and TRBJ2-7, with D perhaps matching TRBD1 (5 bases). V lost 4 bases and J 5 bases, leaving 12 bases between the germline ends. CDR1 and CDR2 (germline): LNHDA, SQIVND (reference sequence). The CDR3 contains 13 residues.

The chain employs TRBV7-2 and TRBJ2-7, with 7 positions matching TRBD1. Germline-derived CDR1 and CDR2 are SGHTA and FQGNSA. V was clipped by 5 bases and J by 0 bases; unmatched bases: 7. The CDR3 loop spans 15 amino acids. CDR3 sequence: CASSDRDRGSYEQYF. CDR3 in DNA: TGTGCCAGCAGCGACCGGGACAGAGGCTCCTACGAGCAGTACTTC.

V is TRBV5-4 and J is TRBJ2-3, with 8 nucleotides matching TRBD1. V shed 4 bases and J 8 bases; nucleotides not matched to a gene: 9. CDR3 length equals 14 residues. Germline values: CDR1 SGHNT, CDR2 YYREEE (reference sequence). The CDR3: CASSQGQGSGTQYF. The DNA for the CDR3 is TGTGCCAGCAGCCAAGGACAGGGATCTGGTACGCAGTATTTT. Filled out from reference TRBV5-4 and TRBJ2-3, the complete variable domain reads ETGVTQSPTHLIKTRGQQVTLRCSSQSGHNTVSWYQQALGQGPQFIFQYYREEENGRGNFPPRFSGLQFPNYSSELNVNALELDDSALYLCASSQGQGSGTQYFGPGTRLTVL.

V gene TRBV6-6 combines with J gene TRBJ2-1; the match to TRBD1 covers 9 bases. The CDR3 has 15 amino acids. V trimming: 6 bases; J trimming: 4 bases; junction bases outside the gene matches: 7. The germline V gene has CDR1 MNHNY and CDR2 SVGAGI (reference sequence). DNA of the CDR3: TGTGCCAGCAGGCCTACCGGGACAGGGTACAATGAGCAGTTCTTC. This encodes CASRPTGTGYNEQFF.

This rearrangement joins TRBV29-1 to TRBJ2-3; 11 nucleotides align to TRBD2. CDR1 and CDR2 from the germline V gene are SQVTM and ANQGSEA. This CDR3 is built from 13 residues. Trimming cost V 7 bases and J 3 bases; bases outside gene matches: 3. Written as DNA, the CDR3 is TGCAGCGGGGGACTAGCGGCTACAGATACGCAGTATTTT. Translated: CSGGLAATDTQYF.

V is TRBV2 and J is TRBJ2-2, with a weak D call TRBD1 (6 bases). Germline CDR1 SNHLY, CDR2 FYNNEI. V lost 6 bases and J lost 7, with 12 bases in between. The CDR3 is 13 residues long. The CDR3 DNA reads as TGTGCCAGCAGGATGGACAGCGACGGGGAGCTGTTTTTT. Translated: CASRMDSDGELFF.

This CDR3 reads CASGTGEYEQYF. The CDR3 DNA sequence: TGTGCCTCAGGGACAGGGGAGTACGAGCAGTACTTC. The chain uses TRBV10-3 and TRBJ2-7, with 10 bases that match TRBD1. The germline V gene encodes CDR1 ENHRY and CDR2 SYGVKD. This CDR3 is 12 amino acids long. The J segment lost 4 bases and the V segment lost 11 bases, leaving 5 bases of the junction unmatched.

The genes are TRBV28 and TRBJ1-2; the D is unclear. V dropped 4 bases and J dropped 12 bases, with 15 bases sitting between them. Germline-derived CDR1 and CDR2 are MDHEN and SYDVKM. The CDR3 runs to 12 residues. The CDR3 spells CASSSNSLLDTF. CDR3 coding DNA: TGTGCCAGCAGTTCCAATTCCCTCCTAGACACCTTC.

This sequence joins TRBV7-9 and TRBJ2-3; D perhaps matches TRBD2 (6 bases). The germline CDR1 and CDR2 sequences are SEHNR and FQNEAQ (reference sequence). CDR3 length: 16 amino acids. V lost 5 bases to trimming and J lost 0 bases, with 15 bases between them. In nucleotides, the CDR3 is TGTGCCAGCAGCACACCGGAGGGCCTTAGCACAGATACGCAGTATTTT. This codes for CASSTPEGLSTDTQYF.

This clone occurred a few times. The V call is TRBV2, the J call TRBJ1-5; TRBD1 matches at 9 bases. The germline V gene has CDR1 SNHLY and CDR2 FYNNEI. V dropped 6 bases and J dropped 5; count of bases not matched to a gene: 8. This CDR3 spans 15 amino acids. The CDR3 loop reads CASSPDRGGYQPQHF. In DNA form, the CDR3 reads TGTGCCAGCAGCCCAGACAGGGGGGGATATCAGCCCCAGCATTTT. Drawing the rest from reference TRBV2 and TRBJ1-5, the complete variable domain is EPEVTQTPSHQVTQMGQEVILRCVPISNHLYFYWYRQILGQKVEFLVSFYNNEISEKSEIFDDQFSVERPDGSNFTLKIRSTKLEDSAMYFCASSPDRGGYQPQHFGDGTRLSIL.

The chain couples TRBV15 to TRBJ2-2, with D unresolved. CDR3 length equals 14 residues. Trimming removed 3 bases at V and 4 bases at J, with 9 bases between. The germline CDR1 and CDR2 sequences are LNHNV and YYDKDF (reference sequence). The CDR3 region has the DNA TGTGCCACCAGCAGGCGAACTGCCACCGGGGAGCTGTTTTTT. Its protein is CATSRRTATGELFF.

This clone appeared once. V and J are TRBV11-3 and TRBJ2-7; D might be TRBD1 (6 bases). Germline assignment: CDR1 SGHNT and CDR2 YENEEA. There are 13 residues in the CDR3. Trimming took off 1 base at V and 6 bases at J, with 10 bases between the two ends. The CDR3 coding sequence is TGTGCCAGCAGCTTAGGGGGGCCGGCCGAGCAGTACTTC. This translates into CASSLGGPAEQYF.

V gene TRBV18 combines with J gene TRBJ1-1, with 7 bases aligning to TRBD1. This CDR3 contains 16 residues. Germline CDR1 and CDR2: KGHSH and LQKENI. V shed 3 bases, J shed 5 bases, and the junction held 12 bases outside the gene matches. CDR3 in amino acids: CASSPPRDRDRTEAFF. CDR3 bases: TGTGCCAGCTCACCGCCACGAGACAGGGATCGGACTGAAGCTTTCTTT.